The 15 T cell receptor beta chains given below trace back to one sample, sequenced in a study of shared clonotypes between healthy human individuals. Sequencing was performed with immunoSEQ multiplex PCR; in TCRdb, only in-frame clones are kept and a portion is missing. Of 550,000 to 800,000 clones listed, less than 95% are singletons. The sample was memory CD8+ T cells from PBMCs. The subset here: CD45RO+ cells pooled with CCR7-negative TemRA cells. These receptors originate from a man aged 18 to 29 in good health. Some clones in this sample may be carry-over from other donors' samples.

The J gene is TRBJ2-3, the V gene TRBV7-6; 14 bases are shared with TRBD2. This CDR3 has 16 residues. Germline lookup yields CDR1 SGHVS and CDR2 FNYEAQ. Unmatched junction bases numbered 4, after V lost 4 bases and J lost 4 bases. The CDR3 DNA reads TGTGCCAGCAGCTCCGGACTAGCGGGAGGCCCAGATACGCAGTATTTT. Amino acids: CASSSGLAGGPDTQYF.

This clone was observed a single time. The V and J genes are TRBV7-9 and TRBJ2-1; perhaps TRBD2 as D (6 bases). The germline V gene has CDR1 SEHNR and CDR2 FQNEAQ (reference sequence). The V end was cut by 4 bases, the J end by 3 bases, with 13 bases between. The CDR3 has 15 residues. CDR3 sequence (DNA): TGTGCCAGCAGCTCCTCGGCGGGGATCTACAATGAGCAGTTCTTC. Amino acids: CASSSSAGIYNEQFF.

The chain has TRBV9 and TRBJ2-3; no clear D. The CDR3 runs 15 residues. The V gene's germline CDR1 is SGDLS and CDR2 YYNGEE. Trimming took off 0 bases at V and 0 bases at J, with 8 bases between the two ends. CDR3 DNA: TGTGCCAGCAGCGTAGGGTGGGTTAGCACAGATACGCAGTATTTT. This sequence encodes CASSVGWVSTDTQYF. The full variable domain, in which reference TRBV9 and TRBJ2-3 provide the parts outside the CDR3, is DSGVTQTPKHLITATGQRVTLRCSPRSGDLSVYWYQQSLDQGLQFLIQYYNGEERAKGNILERFSAQQFPDLHSELNLSSLELGDSALYFCASSVGWVSTDTQYFGPGTRLTVL.

The J gene is TRBJ2-7, the V gene TRBV7-9, with D unclear. The CDR3 loop spans 16 amino acids. Germline V gives CDR1 SEHNR, CDR2 FQNEAQ (reference sequence). Trimming stripped 4 bases from V and 2 bases from J, with 18 bases between. The CDR3: CASSSLIDQMTYEQYF. The DNA for the CDR3 is TGTGCCAGCAGCTCCCTCATTGACCAGATGACCTACGAGCAGTACTTC.

The DNA for the CDR3 is TGTGCCAGCAGCCCGAGACAGGGGGACACTGAAGCTTTCTTT. It specifies CASSPRQGDTEAFF. The genes are TRBV7-9 and TRBJ1-1; 9 bases align to TRBD1. Losses at the gene ends were 5 bases for V and 3 bases for J; bases not matched to a gene: 4. The germline gives CDR1 SEHNR, CDR2 FQNEAQ (reference sequence). There are 14 residues in the CDR3.

The genes are TRBV4-1 and TRBJ2-7; tentatively, D is TRBD1 or TRBD2 (5 bases each). V lost 1 base to trimming and J lost 3 bases, with 10 bases between them. CDR1 MGHRA and CDR2 YSYEKL come from the germline V gene. The CDR3 sequence is 14 residues long. The CDR3 reads CASSQVGAGYEQYF. CDR3 nucleotide sequence: TGCGCCAGCAGCCAAGTCGGGGCAGGCTACGAGCAGTACTTC.

This chain joins TRBV28 and TRBJ2-2; TRBD1 agrees at 9 bases. V trimming: 10 bases; J trimming: 3 bases; junction bases outside the gene matches: 6. This CDR3 has 14 amino acids. CDR1 MDHEN and CDR2 SYDVKM come from the germline V gene. CDR3 DNA sequence: TGTGCCACCCTAGGGACAGGGTACACCGGGGAGCTGTTTTTT. Its protein product is CATLGTGYTGELFF.

This clone was found once. This rearrangement joins TRBV4-2 to TRBJ2-5, with 9 bases identical to TRBD1. This CDR3 contains 15 residues. J lost 2 bases, V lost 4 bases, and 5 bases had no gene match. Per germline, CDR1 LGHNA and CDR2 YNFKEQ. Written as DNA, the CDR3 is TGTGCCAGCAGCCGAGGGACAGGGTTTCAAGAGACCCAGTACTTC. Amino acid sequence: CASSRGTGFQETQYF.

The chain combines TRBV4-1 with TRBJ2-7; a weak D match, TRBD2 (5 bases). Germline V gives CDR1 MGHRA, CDR2 YSYEKL. V was clipped by 1 base and J by 0 bases, with 19 bases between them. This CDR3 has 18 amino acids. The DNA of the CDR3 is TGCGCCAGCAGCCAAGTGTCCTTCGGGAATTACCTCTCCTACGAGCAGTACTTC. Residues: CASSQVSFGNYLSYEQYF.

This sequence joins TRBV10-3 and TRBJ2-4, with a weak D call TRBD2 (5 bases). Germline V lookup: CDR1 ENHRY, CDR2 SYGVKD. The CDR3 extends over 17 amino acids. The germline V and J ends were trimmed by 0 bases and 0 bases, with 12 bases remaining between them. The CDR3 sequence: CAISESGSDLAKNIQYF. CDR3 coding DNA: TGTGCCATCAGTGAGTCGGGGAGCGATCTAGCCAAAAACATTCAGTACTTC.

A single count supports this clone. V usage is TRBV25-1 and J usage is TRBJ2-7; D gene uncertain. Trimming left V 0 bases short and J 6 bases short, with 18 bases between. From germline, CDR1 is MGHDK and CDR2 SYGVNS. This CDR3 has 16 residues. CDR3 in amino acids: CASSEYPQRSPFEQYF. The CDR3 DNA reads TGTGCCAGCAGTGAATACCCCCAGCGTTCCCCTTTCGAGCAGTACTTC.

In its sample, this clone was seen once. The gene calls are TRBV5-1 and TRBJ1-4, with D possibly being TRBD1 (5 bases). V was pared by 4 bases and J by 7 bases, with 20 bases between. CDR1 SGHRS and CDR2 YFSETQ come from the germline V gene. The CDR3 runs to 16 residues. CDR3 residues: CASSTEVFRDSEKLFF. The CDR3 DNA is TGCGCCAGCAGCACCGAGGTGTTCAGGGATAGTGAAAAACTGTTTTTT.

V is TRBV11-2 and J is TRBJ2-7, with 8 bases that match TRBD1. CDR1 and CDR2 (germline): SGHAT, FQNNGV. V trimming: 3 bases; J trimming: 3 bases; junction bases outside the gene matches: 13. The CDR3 sequence is 17 residues long. For the CDR3, the DNA is TGTGCCAGCAGCTTTTTTTGGACAGGGACAGGAGTCTACGAGCAGTACTTC. This translates into CASSFFWTGTGVYEQYF.

The chain uses TRBV7-7 and TRBJ2-2; the match to TRBD2 covers 13 bases. This CDR3 comprises 16 residues. CDR1 is SSHAT, CDR2 FNYEAQ, per germline (reference sequence). After removal of 4 bases from V and 6 bases from J, the junction contained 5 bases not matched to a gene. This CDR3 is CASSSILAGGAGELFF. CDR3 nucleotide sequence: TGTGCCAGCAGCTCGATACTAGCGGGAGGGGCCGGGGAGCTGTTTTTT.

The V call is TRBV27, the J call TRBJ2-5, with D tentatively TRBD1 or TRBD2 (5 bases each). Looked up from germline, CDR1 is MNHEY and CDR2 is SMNVEV (reference sequence). Trimming shortened V by 0 bases and J by 5 bases, and 7 bases separated the two germline ends. The CDR3 contains 13 residues. The CDR3 DNA sequence: TGTGCCAGCAGTTTATCCTGGGGGGAGACCCAGTACTTC. Translated: CASSLSWGETQYF.